What follows are 12 T cell receptor beta chains derived from one specimen sequenced in a study of PD-1 blockade in classical Hodgkin lymphoma. Assay: immunoSEQ multiplex PCR; the TCRdb copy retains only in-frame clones and omits some. There are tens of thousands of clones in the sample; 60% to 70% occur only once, and more than 3% lies in the top ten. This sample's time point: cycle 4 day 1 (C4D1), after 5 to 7 weeks of nivolumab. Relapse was seen in all patients after autologous stem cell transplantation, and brentuximab vedotin exposure was variable. The input for sequencing was peripheral blood mononuclear cells (PBMCs), taken before the fourth cycle of nivolumab. The receptors originated from a human donor with classical Hodgkin lymphoma.

V gene TRBV20-1 combines with J gene TRBJ2-2, with D unresolved. Germline loops: CDR1 DFQATT, CDR2 SNEGSKA (reference sequence). The length of the CDR3 is 9 residues. CDR3 loop: CRATGELFF. DNA for the CDR3: TGCAGGGCAACCGGGGAGCTGTTTTTT.

This clone was seen a few times. This chain links TRBV7-2 with TRBJ1-4; D unclear. Germline CDR1 SGHTA, CDR2 FQGNSA. Deletions cut 5 bases from V and 6 bases from J, with 16 bases between. The CDR3 is made up of 15 amino acids. The CDR3 DNA is TGTGCCAGCAGCAGAATGGACGGACGGTATGAAAAACTGTTTTTT. This encodes CASSRMDGRYEKLFF.

This chain joins TRBV19 and TRBJ2-2, with 9 bases fitting TRBD2. Germline trimming cut 4 bases from V and 6 bases from J; bases unmatched to any gene: 6. The CDR3 extends over 15 amino acids. Looked up from germline, CDR1 is LNHDA and CDR2 is SQIVND (reference sequence). CDR3 in DNA: TGTGCCAGTAGTAGCGGAAGCGGGAGGTCCGGGGAGCTGTTTTTT. It codes for CASSSGSGRSGELFF.

The chain carries TRBV7-6 and TRBJ2-1, with 8 bases aligning to TRBD2. The V gene's germline CDR1 is SGHVS and CDR2 FNYEAQ. The CDR3 totals 14 residues. V was clipped by 7 bases and J by 1 base; unmatched bases: 3. The CDR3 protein is CASTAGGSYNEQFF. The DNA of the CDR3 is TGTGCCAGCACGGCGGGAGGATCCTACAATGAGCAGTTCTTC.

CDR3 in amino acids: CASSIPGLAGGEQFF. The CDR3 bases are TGTGCCAGCAGCATCCCAGGACTAGCGGGGGGTGAGCAGTTCTTC. This chain uses TRBV7-9 with TRBJ2-1; 14 bases match TRBD2. V was clipped by 5 bases and J by 9 bases; unmatched bases: 6. CDR1 and CDR2 from the germline V gene are SEHNR and FQNEAQ (reference sequence). The length of the CDR3 is 15 residues.

The J gene is TRBJ2-5, the V gene TRBV2; 8 bases match TRBD2. CDR3 size: 16 residues. After removal of 6 bases from V and 4 bases from J, the junction contained 13 bases not matched to a gene. The germline V gene encodes CDR1 SNHLY and CDR2 FYNNEI. The CDR3 region is CASSPSVTGGAETQYF. The CDR3 DNA sequence: TGTGCCAGCAGCCCGTCGGTGACGGGAGGGGCAGAGACCCAGTACTTC.

The chain joins TRBV19 to TRBJ2-2, with 10 bases matching TRBD1. The CDR3 extends over 15 amino acids. The junction had 2 bases not matched to a gene; V was cut back by 5 bases and J by 2 bases. Germline assignment: CDR1 LNHDA and CDR2 SQIVND (reference sequence). The CDR3 nucleotides read TGTGCCAGTAGTCGGACAGGGGGTAACACCGGGGAGCTGTTTTTT. As protein: CASSRTGGNTGELFF.

V is TRBV2 and J is TRBJ1-1, with TRBD1 matching 7 bases. V was pared by 8 bases and J by 0 bases, with 9 bases of the junction left unmatched. Germline CDR1 and CDR2: SNHLY and FYNNEI. The CDR3 has 15 residues. CDR3 amino acids: CASPDRFSMNTEAFF. The CDR3, as DNA: TGTGCCAGCCCGGACAGGTTTTCAATGAACACTGAAGCTTTCTTT.

The chain recombines TRBV6-5 with TRBJ1-3, with D hard to call. In germline, CDR1 is MNHEY, CDR2 SVGAGI. Trimming removed 3 bases from V and 2 bases from J, with 11 bases in between. This CDR3 contains 15 residues. The CDR3 nucleotides read TGTGCCAGCAGTTATTCGACGGATACTGGAAACACCATATATTTT. Translation gives CASSYSTDTGNTIYF.

The V gene is TRBV28, the J gene TRBJ1-1; D perhaps matches TRBD1 (6 bases). This CDR3 is built from 14 residues. Germline V gives CDR1 MDHEN, CDR2 SYDVKM. V lost 5 bases and J 5 bases, leaving 15 bases between the germline ends. The CDR3 sequence is CASSSPGQRTEAFF. The CDR3 DNA reads as TGTGCCAGCAGTAGCCCTGGACAGAGGACTGAAGCTTTCTTT. Using reference TRBV28 and TRBJ1-1 for the parts outside the CDR3, the full variable domain is DVKVTQSSRYLVKRTGEKVFLECVQDMDHENMFWYRQDPGLGLRLIYFSYDVKMKEKGDIPEGYSVSREKKERFSLILESASTNQTSMYLCASSSPGQRTEAFFGQGTRLTVV.

This chain connects TRBV30 to TRBJ2-7; a weak D match, TRBD1 (5 bases). The V gene lost 3 bases and the J gene lost 3 bases, with 12 bases spanning the gap. CDR1 is GTSNPN and CDR2 is SVGIG in the germline V gene (reference sequence). This CDR3 spans 13 amino acids. The CDR3 bases are TGTGCCTGGAGCTGGGGCAGGAACTACGAGCAGTACTTC. It yields the protein CAWSWGRNYEQYF.

This chain connects TRBV6-6 to TRBJ2-7; 8 nucleotides align to TRBD2. Germline loops: CDR1 MNHNY, CDR2 SVGAGI (reference sequence). Unmatched junction bases numbered 7, after V lost 6 bases and J lost 0 bases. This CDR3 has 15 amino acids. CDR3 region: CASRVSGTNSYEQYF. The CDR3, as DNA: TGTGCCAGCAGGGTTAGCGGGACTAACTCCTACGAGCAGTACTTC.